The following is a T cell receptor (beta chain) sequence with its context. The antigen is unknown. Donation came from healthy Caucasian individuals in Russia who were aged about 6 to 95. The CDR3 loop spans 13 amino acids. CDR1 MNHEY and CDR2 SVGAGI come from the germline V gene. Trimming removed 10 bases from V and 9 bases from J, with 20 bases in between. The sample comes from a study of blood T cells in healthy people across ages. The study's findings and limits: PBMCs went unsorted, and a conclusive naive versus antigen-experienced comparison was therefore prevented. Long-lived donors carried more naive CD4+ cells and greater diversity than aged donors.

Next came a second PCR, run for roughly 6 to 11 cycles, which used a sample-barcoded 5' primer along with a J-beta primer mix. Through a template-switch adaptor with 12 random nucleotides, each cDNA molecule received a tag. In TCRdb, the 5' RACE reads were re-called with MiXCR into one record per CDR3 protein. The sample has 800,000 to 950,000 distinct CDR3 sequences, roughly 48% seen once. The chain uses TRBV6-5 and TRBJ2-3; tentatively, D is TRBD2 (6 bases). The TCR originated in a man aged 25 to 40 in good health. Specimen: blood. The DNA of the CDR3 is TGTGCCACCACGAGACTAGTCGGGGGAACGCAGTATTTT. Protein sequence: CATTRLVGGTQYF.